These T cell receptor beta chains were read from a single sample in a study of early T cells in non-severe SARS-CoV-2 infection. Each CDR3 protein gets one entry after TCRdb re-called the 5' RACE reads with MiXCR. In the table there are roughly 70,000 distinct CDR3 sequences, about 13% of which are singletons. What was sequenced was whole blood. The receptors shown here come from an adult who was a healthcare worker with PCR-confirmed SARS-CoV-2 infection or an uninfected control (not recorded which). Both conserved end residues are part of each CDR3. A D gene is named only where the DNA matches it firmly. Expanded clones get a size class; other rows say once, few or many, or leave the size out.

.	TRBV5-1	.	TRBJ2-7	TGCGCCAGCAGCTTGCAGCAGTCGTCCTACGAGCAGTACTTC	CASSLQQSSYEQYF
TRBD2	TRBV7-8	.	TRBJ2-2	TGTGCCAGCAGCTTGCCGGGGGGAGAGAACCTTCGACTTTTAACCGGGGAGCTGTTTTTT	CASSLPGGENLRLLTGELFF
TRBD1	TRBV7-9	.	TRBJ1-1	TGTGCCAGCAGCATATGGACAGGGCGGAACACTGAAGCTTTCTTT	CASSIWTGRNTEAFF
.	TRBV3-1	few	TRBJ2-7	TGTGCCAGCAGCCAAGTAACGGGGTACGGCCACGAGCAGTACTTC	CASSQVTGYGHEQYF
TRBD2	TRBV20-1	few	TRBJ2-7	TGCAGTGCGACCGGACTAGCGGGCTACTACGAGCAGTACTTC	CSATGLAGYYEQYF
.	TRBV10-3	few	TRBJ1-1	TGTGCCATCAGCAGCCTGACAGCGAACACTGAAGCTTTCTTT	CAISSLTANTEAFF
.	TRBV11-2	many	TRBJ1-1	TGTGCCAGCAGCTTCCGGGGGGCGAACACTGAAGCTTTCTTT	CASSFRGANTEAFF
.	TRBV7-6	.	TRBJ2-1	TGTGCCAGCAGCTACGTAGGCGGGCGAAGCTCCTACAATGAGCAGTTCTTC	CASSYVGGRSSYNEQFF
.	TRBV12-3/TRBV12-4	many	TRBJ2-1	TGTGCCAGCAGTTACGGGATGGTGTCAAGTGAGCAGTTCTTC	CASSYGMVSSEQFF
TRBD1	TRBV29-1	.	TRBJ1-2	TGCAGCGTTGAAGACAGGACAGGTCCCGCCCTTTATGGCTACACCTTC	CSVEDRTGPALYGYTF
.	TRBV11-1	many	TRBJ1-1	TGTGCCAGCAGCCCCACATTGCACACTGAAGCTTTCTTT	CASSPTLHTEAFF
.	TRBV5-6	few	TRBJ2-2	TGTGCCAGCAGCTGGCGGGTTGCGGTCACCGGGGAGCTGTTTTTT	CASSWRVAVTGELFF
TRBD1	TRBV28	few	TRBJ2-4	TGTGCCACCTCAATTGGACAGGGGATTAACATTCAGTACTTC	CATSIGQGINIQYF
.	TRBV19	many	TRBJ2-3	TGTGCCAGTACCCCAACATATGGCACAGATACGCAGTATTTT	CASTPTYGTDTQYF
.	TRBV20-1	many	TRBJ1-6	TGCAGTGCTAGAGGGGAGAGGGGGGCAGAAGCGCGGTCACCCCTCCATTTT	CSARGERGAEARSPLHF
TRBD1	TRBV20-1	few	TRBJ2-2	TGCAGTGCCCGGACAGGGGGGACGGCCGGGGAGCTGTTTTTT	CSARTGGTAGELFF
.	TRBV7-2	few	TRBJ2-7	TGTGCCAGCAGCTTAGTCGCCTGGGACCCCTACGAGCAGTACTTC	CASSLVAWDPYEQYF
.	TRBV14	.	TRBJ2-5	TGTGCCAGCAGCCAAGACAGGGGGAGGATGGAGACCCAGTACTTC	CASSQDRGRMETQYF